This TCR beta chain derives from a study of blood T cell repertoires in COVID-19. TCRdb's table, derived via immunoSEQ multiplex PCR, lists solely in-frame clones and lacks some. The sample yields about 370,000 clones, around 90% seen once. Input material: peripheral blood. This sequence was found in a woman under 40 with COVID-19, enrolled during active disease.

DNA for the CDR3: TGTGCCAGCAGCTTAGGGACAGGGAGCTCTGGAAACACCATATATTTT. It codes for CASSLGTGSSGNTIYF. The chain is built from TRBV7-9 and TRBJ1-3, with TRBD1 matching over 8 bases. Unmatched junction bases numbered 2, after V lost 1 base and J lost 0 bases. Germline CDR1 reads SEHNR; CDR2 reads FQNEAQ (reference sequence). There are 16 residues in the CDR3.